The 8 T cell receptor beta chains below all came from one sample that was sequenced in a study of early T cells in non-severe SARS-CoV-2 infection. TCRdb ran MiXCR on the 5' RACE reads and lists one entry per CDR3 protein. The sample gives roughly 56,000 distinct CDR3 sequences, more than 12% of which show up once; approximately 4% is in the top ten. Sequences were derived from whole blood, sampled at baseline. These receptors came from an adult who was a healthcare worker with PCR-confirmed SARS-CoV-2 infection or an uninfected control (not recorded which).

This clonotype showed up many times. At one end, the junction sequence differs from germline, possibly due to a read error. J is TRBJ1-1 and V is TRBV20-1; D gene uncertain. The germline V gene encodes CDR1 DFQATT and CDR2 SNEGSKA (reference sequence). This CDR3 contains 13 residues. CDR3 sequence reads: CSASRVMNTEAFF. The DNA of the CDR3 is TGCAGTGCTAGTCGGGTCATGAACACTGAAGCCTTCTTT.

V gene TRBV2 combines with J gene TRBJ2-3, with D possibly TRBD2 on 6 matching bases. The V end was cut by 3 bases, the J end by 5 bases, with 12 bases between. In germline, CDR1 is SNHLY, CDR2 FYNNEI. There are 14 residues in the CDR3. For the CDR3, the DNA is TGTGCCAGCAGTGAGGTGGGGGGAGAAGATACGCAGTATTTT. This codes for CASSEVGGEDTQYF.

J is TRBJ2-4 and V is TRBV2; D is unclear. Deletions cut 4 bases from V and 7 bases from J, with 17 bases between. CDR3 size: 15 residues. Germline V lookup: CDR1 SNHLY, CDR2 FYNNEI. CDR3 protein: CASSVAPNPENIQYF. CDR3 sequence (DNA): TGTGCCAGCAGTGTAGCACCGAACCCTGAGAACATTCAGTACTTC.

V gene TRBV2 combines with J gene TRBJ2-5; D assignment may be TRBD1 or TRBD2 (5 bases each). Germline V gives CDR1 SNHLY, CDR2 FYNNEI. Trimming removed 6 bases from V and 4 bases from J, with 15 bases in between. This CDR3 contains 14 residues. CDR3 nucleotides: TGTGCCAGCAGCGGGGACGGGTTGTCAGAGACCCAGTACTTC. Amino acids: CASSGDGLSETQYF.

The sample holds a few counts of this clonotype. This chain joins TRBV6-2 or TRBV6-3 and TRBJ2-7, with a weak D call TRBD2 (6 bases). The CDR3 totals 14 residues. Germline V gene lookup returns CDR1 MNHEY and CDR2 SVGEGT. V gave up 4 bases and J gave up 3 bases, with 13 bases separating them. The CDR3 protein is CASSLAEKDYEQYF. Written as DNA, the CDR3 is TGTGCCAGCAGTTTAGCGGAAAAAGACTACGAGCAGTACTTC.

The gene calls are TRBV7-3 and TRBJ2-3; D call uncertain. This CDR3 contains 12 residues. Trimming took off 5 bases at V and 6 bases at J, with 9 bases between the two ends. Germline CDR1 is SGHTA and CDR2 is FQGTGA. The CDR3 spells CASSPNGDTQYF. The CDR3 coding sequence is TGTGCCAGCAGCCCCAATGGGGATACGCAGTATTTT.

This clonotype was seen only a few times. This chain joins TRBV12-5 and TRBJ1-1, with 7 bases that match TRBD1. The trim removed 2 bases at V and 5 bases at J, leaving 2 bases unmatched. CDR3 length equals 13 residues. Germline CDR1 LGHNT, CDR2 FRNRAP. CDR3 in DNA: TGTGCTAGTGGTTTGCAACAGGGGACTGAAGCTTTCTTT. Translation: CASGLQQGTEAFF.

The chain employs TRBV7-6 and TRBJ2-2, with 7 bases identical to TRBD2. Looked up from germline, CDR1 is SGHVS and CDR2 is FNYEAQ. V trimming: 4 bases; J trimming: 6 bases; junction bases outside the gene matches: 2. The CDR3 contains 13 residues. CDR3 nucleotide sequence: TGTGCCAGCAGCTCCGGGAGGTCCGGGGAGCTGTTTTTT. Its translation: CASSSGRSGELFF.